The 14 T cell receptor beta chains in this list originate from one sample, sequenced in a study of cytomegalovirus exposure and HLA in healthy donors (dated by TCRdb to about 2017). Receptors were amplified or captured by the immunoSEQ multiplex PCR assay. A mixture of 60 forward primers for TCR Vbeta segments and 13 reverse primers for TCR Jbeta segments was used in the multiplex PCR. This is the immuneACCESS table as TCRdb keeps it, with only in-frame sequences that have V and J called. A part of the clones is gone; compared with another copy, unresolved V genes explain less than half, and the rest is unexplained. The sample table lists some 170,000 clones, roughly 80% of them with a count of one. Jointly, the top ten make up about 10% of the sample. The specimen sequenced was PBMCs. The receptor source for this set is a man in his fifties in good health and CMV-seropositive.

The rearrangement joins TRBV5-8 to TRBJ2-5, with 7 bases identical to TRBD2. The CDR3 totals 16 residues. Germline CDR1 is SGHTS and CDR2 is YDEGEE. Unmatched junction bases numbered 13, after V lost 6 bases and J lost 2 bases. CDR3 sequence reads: CASTGPRAGVQETQYF. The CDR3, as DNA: TGTGCCAGCACCGGCCCTCGCGCGGGGGTACAAGAGACCCAGTACTTC.

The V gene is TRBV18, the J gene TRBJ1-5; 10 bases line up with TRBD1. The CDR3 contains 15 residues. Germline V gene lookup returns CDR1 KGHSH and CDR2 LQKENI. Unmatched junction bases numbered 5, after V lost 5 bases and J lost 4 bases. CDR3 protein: CASSETGGMNQPQHF. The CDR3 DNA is TGTGCCAGCTCAGAGACAGGGGGCATGAATCAGCCCCAGCATTTT.

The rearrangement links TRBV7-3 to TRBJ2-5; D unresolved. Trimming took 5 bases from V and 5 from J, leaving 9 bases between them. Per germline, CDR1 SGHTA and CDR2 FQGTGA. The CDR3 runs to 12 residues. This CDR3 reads CASSSDLETQYF. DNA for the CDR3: TGTGCCAGCAGCAGCGACCTGGAGACCCAGTACTTC.

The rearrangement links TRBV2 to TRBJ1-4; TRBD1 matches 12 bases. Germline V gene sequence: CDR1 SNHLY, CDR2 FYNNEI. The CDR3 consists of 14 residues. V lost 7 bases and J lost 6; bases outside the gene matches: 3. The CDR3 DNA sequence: TGTGCCAGCACGGGACAGGGGGCGCATGAAAAACTGTTTTTT. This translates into CASTGQGAHEKLFF.

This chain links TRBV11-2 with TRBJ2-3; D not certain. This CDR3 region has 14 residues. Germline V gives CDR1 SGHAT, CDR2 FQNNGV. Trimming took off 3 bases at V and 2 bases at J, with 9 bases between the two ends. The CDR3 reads CASSFLGLTDTQYF. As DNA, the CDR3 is TGTGCCAGCAGCTTCCTAGGCCTCACAGATACGCAGTATTTT.

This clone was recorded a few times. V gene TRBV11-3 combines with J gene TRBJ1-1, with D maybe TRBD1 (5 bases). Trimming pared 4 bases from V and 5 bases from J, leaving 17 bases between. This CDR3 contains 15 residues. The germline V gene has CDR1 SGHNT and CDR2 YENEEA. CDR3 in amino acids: CASSSDSRLETEAFF. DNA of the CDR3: TGTGCCAGCAGCTCCGACAGCCGACTTGAGACTGAAGCTTTCTTT. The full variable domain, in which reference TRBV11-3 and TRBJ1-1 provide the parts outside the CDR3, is EAGVVQSPRYKIIEKKQPVAFWCNPISGHNTLYWYLQNLGQGPELLIRYENEEAVDDSQLPKDRFSAERLKGVDSTLKIQPAELGDSAVYLCASSSDSRLETEAFFGQGTRLTVV.

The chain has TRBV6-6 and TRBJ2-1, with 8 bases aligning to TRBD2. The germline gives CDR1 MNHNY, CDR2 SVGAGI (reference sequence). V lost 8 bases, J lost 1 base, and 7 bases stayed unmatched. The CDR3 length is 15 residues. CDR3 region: CASLLAGGSYNEQFF. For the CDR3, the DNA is TGTGCCAGCCTCCTTGCGGGGGGTTCCTACAATGAGCAGTTCTTC.

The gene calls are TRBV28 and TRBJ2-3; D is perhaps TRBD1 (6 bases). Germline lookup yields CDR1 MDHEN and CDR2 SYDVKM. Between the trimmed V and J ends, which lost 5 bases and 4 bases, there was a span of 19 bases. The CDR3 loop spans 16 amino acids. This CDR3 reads CASSAPDSWSADTQYF. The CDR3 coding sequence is TGTGCCAGCAGTGCCCCGGACAGTTGGTCGGCAGATACGCAGTATTTT.

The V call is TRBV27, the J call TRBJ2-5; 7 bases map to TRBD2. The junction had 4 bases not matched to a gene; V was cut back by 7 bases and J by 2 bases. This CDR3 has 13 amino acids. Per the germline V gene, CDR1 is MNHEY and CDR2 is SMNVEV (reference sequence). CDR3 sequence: CASKRDLQETQYF. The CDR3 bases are TGTGCCAGCAAGCGGGACTTACAAGAGACCCAGTACTTC.

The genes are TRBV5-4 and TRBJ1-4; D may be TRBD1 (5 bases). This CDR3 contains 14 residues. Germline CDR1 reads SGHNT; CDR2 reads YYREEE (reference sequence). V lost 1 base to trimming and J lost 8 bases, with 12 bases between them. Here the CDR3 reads CASSLKTEGEKLFF. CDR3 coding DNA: TGTGCCAGCAGCTTGAAAACGGAGGGGGAAAAACTGTTTTTT. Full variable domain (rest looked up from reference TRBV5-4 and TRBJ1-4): ETGVTQSPTHLIKTRGQQVTLRCSSQSGHNTVSWYQQALGQGPQFIFQYYREEENGRGNFPPRFSGLQFPNYSSELNVNALELDDSALYLCASSLKTEGEKLFFGSGTQLSVL.

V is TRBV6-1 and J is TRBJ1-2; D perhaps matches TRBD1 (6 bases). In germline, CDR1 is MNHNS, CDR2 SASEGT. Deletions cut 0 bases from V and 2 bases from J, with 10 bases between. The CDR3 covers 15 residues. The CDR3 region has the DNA TGTGCCAGCAGTGAAGCCGTGACAGGAAACTATGGCTACACCTTC. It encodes CASSEAVTGNYGYTF.

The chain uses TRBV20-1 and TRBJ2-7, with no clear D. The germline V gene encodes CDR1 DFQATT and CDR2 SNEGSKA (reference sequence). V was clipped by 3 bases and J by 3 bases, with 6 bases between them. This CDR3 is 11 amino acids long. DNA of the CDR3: TGCAGTGCTAGTGGCAGCTACGAGCAGTACTTC. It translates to CSASGSYEQYF.

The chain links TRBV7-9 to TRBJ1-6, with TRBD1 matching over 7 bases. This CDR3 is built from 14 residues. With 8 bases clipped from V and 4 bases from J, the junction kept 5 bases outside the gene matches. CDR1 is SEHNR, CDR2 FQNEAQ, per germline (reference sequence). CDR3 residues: CASGTEAYNSPLHF. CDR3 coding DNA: TGTGCCAGCGGGACAGAGGCGTATAATTCACCCCTCCACTTT.

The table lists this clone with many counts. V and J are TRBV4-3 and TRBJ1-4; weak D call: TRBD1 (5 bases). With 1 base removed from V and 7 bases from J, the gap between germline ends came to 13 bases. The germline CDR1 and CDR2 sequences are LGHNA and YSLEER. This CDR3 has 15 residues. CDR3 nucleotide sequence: TGCGCCAGCAGCCAAGGCTCAGGGATCTTTGAAAAACTGTTTTTT. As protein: CASSQGSGIFEKLFF.